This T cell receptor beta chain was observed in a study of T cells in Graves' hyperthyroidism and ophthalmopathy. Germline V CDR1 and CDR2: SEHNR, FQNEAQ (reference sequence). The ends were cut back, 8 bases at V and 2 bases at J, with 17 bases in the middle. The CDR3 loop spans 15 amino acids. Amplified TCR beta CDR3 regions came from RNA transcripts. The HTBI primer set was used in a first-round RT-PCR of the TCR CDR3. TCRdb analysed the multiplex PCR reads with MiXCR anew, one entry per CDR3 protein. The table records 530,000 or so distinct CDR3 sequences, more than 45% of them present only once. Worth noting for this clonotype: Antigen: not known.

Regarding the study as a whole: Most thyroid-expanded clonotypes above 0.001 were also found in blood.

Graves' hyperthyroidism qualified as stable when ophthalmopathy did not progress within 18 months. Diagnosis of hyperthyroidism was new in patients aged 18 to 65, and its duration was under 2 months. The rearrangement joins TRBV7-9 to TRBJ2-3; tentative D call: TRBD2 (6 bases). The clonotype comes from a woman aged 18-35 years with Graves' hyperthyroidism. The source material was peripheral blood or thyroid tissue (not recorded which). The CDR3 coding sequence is TGTGCCAGCCATTCGGTGGAGGGCCCCACAGATACGCAGTATTTT. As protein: CASHSVEGPTDTQYF.